This T cell receptor beta chain emerged from a study of vaccination effects on CD4 cells after COVID-19. The overall study: Researchers obtained post-vaccine samples at a median of 72 days past the second dose. Overall study results and limits: Convalescent patients were few in the study, and early post-infection timepoints were absent.

Details on this clone: The antigen remains undetermined.

Culture proceeded for approximately 9 days, and CD4+ T cells were then isolated. Two doses of either BNT162b2 or mRNA-1273 were given to each participant. The CDR3 contains 16 residues. The V and J ends lost 1 base and 5 bases, in that order; junction bases with no gene match: 9. Germline CDR1 and CDR2: MGHRA and YSYEKL. The assay was immunoSEQ multiplex PCR, and TCRdb's table has in-frame clones only and misses some. The sample consists of nearly 45,000 clones, 65% to 80% of them appearing once. The sequencing used CD4+ T cells from PBMCs cultured without peptide, collected after COVID-19 vaccination. The chain couples TRBV4-1 to TRBJ2-3, with 7 bases identical to TRBD2. The TCR was taken from a human donor who received a COVID-19 vaccine. The CDR3 nucleotides read TGCGCCAGCAGCCAAGGCGTGGCGGGAGTCGTAGATACGCAGTATTTT. This codes for CASSQGVAGVVDTQYF.